Each of the 21 T cell receptor beta chains below was sequenced from the same sample in a study of regulatory T cells in long-lasting Graves disease (dated by TCRdb to 2020 to 2023). The library was built by means of multiplex PCR. Sequencing was performed on an Illumina HiSeq 4000. TCR beta libraries were built with iRepertoire HTBI primers and Arm-PCR amplification of CDR3 regions. TCRdb took the public reads, trimmed them with fastp at Q25, ran MiXCR for clone calling and kept in-frame beta chains. Here each entry gathers all rows of one CDR3 protein and keeps the most common genes and DNA. The sample includes 580,000 or so distinct CDR3 sequences, with more than 15% observed a single time. The ten largest clones take up 12% of the sample. The time point label of this sample denotes: newly diagnosed GD, antithyroid drugs for less than 3 months. For both TCR sequencing and RNA sequencing, RNA was extracted from PBMCs using TRIzol.

This same sample was also part of a study on T cells in Graves' hyperthyroidism and ophthalmopathy.

The source was peripheral blood mononuclear cells (PBMCs), collected at new diagnosis, from a patient treated with antithyroid drugs. These receptor sequences come from a man aged 18 to 29 with Graves disease. Donor details come from another sample of the same person, matched by shared clones.

Of note for this clonotype: A much larger clone is a single base away; this may be a read error. Since the CDR3 does not end with the conserved phenylalanine or tryptophan, this likely comes from a read error. The chain combines TRBV11-1 with TRBJ2-5, with 12 bases that match TRBD2. There are 15 residues in the CDR3. Germline-derived CDR1 and CDR2 are SGHAT and FQDESV (reference sequence). V lost 5 bases, J lost 4 bases, and 5 bases stayed unmatched. The CDR3 bases are TGTGCCAGCAGCCCGCGACTAGCGGGAGTAGAGACCCAGTACCTC. Its translation: CASSPRLAGVETQYL.

The chain joins TRBV28 to TRBJ1-5, with 7 bases aligning to TRBD1. Germline assignment: CDR1 MDHEN and CDR2 SYDVKM. The CDR3 contains 18 residues. With V trimmed by 4 bases and J by 0 bases, 12 bases remained unmatched. CDR3 in DNA: TGTGCCAGCAGTTGGGGGACAGTTACGGAGTATAGCAATCAGCCCCAGCATTTT. As protein: CASSWGTVTEYSNQPQHF. The full variable domain, rest sourced from reference TRBV28 and TRBJ1-5, is DVKVTQSSRYLVKRTGEKVFLECVQDMDHENMFWYRQDPGLGLRLIYFSYDVKMKEKGDIPEGYSVSREKKERFSLILESASTNQTSMYLCASSWGTVTEYSNQPQHFGDGTRLSIL.

The table lists this clonotype with many counts. The rearrangement links TRBV20-1 to TRBJ2-7, with D uncertain. Germline-derived CDR1 and CDR2 are DFQATT and SNEGSKA (reference sequence). This CDR3 contains 11 residues. With 4 bases removed from V and 8 bases from J, the gap between germline ends came to 12 bases. The CDR3 region is CSAIVGAKQYF. The CDR3, as DNA: TGCAGTGCTATCGTCGGAGCTAAGCAGTACTTC.

This clonotype was recorded many times. The rearrangement joins TRBV11-2 to TRBJ2-7, with D unresolved. V gave up 3 bases and J gave up 7 bases, with 10 bases separating them. Germline lookup yields CDR1 SGHAT and CDR2 FQNNGV. This CDR3 spans 12 amino acids. The CDR3 sequence is CASSLGPEEQYF. The CDR3 nucleotides read TGTGCCAGCAGCTTGGGCCCCGAAGAGCAGTACTTC.

This chain uses TRBV6-5 with TRBJ1-1; D perhaps matches TRBD1 (5 bases). The V end was cut by 0 bases, the J end by 4 bases, with 12 bases between. CDR3 length equals 15 residues. Germline values: CDR1 MNHEY, CDR2 SVGAGI. The CDR3, as DNA: TGTGCCAGCAGTTACTCGGGACGGAGGGGCACTGAAGCTTTCTTT. Encoded protein: CASSYSGRRGTEAFF.

The chain is built from TRBV14 and TRBJ2-1, with D perhaps assigned TRBD1 or TRBD2 (6 bases each). This CDR3 has 14 residues. V dropped 4 bases and J dropped 6 bases, with 13 bases sitting between them. Germline assignment: CDR1 SGHDN and CDR2 FVKESK. CDR3 loop: CASSLGGGINEQFF. DNA for the CDR3: TGTGCCAGCAGCCTCGGAGGGGGGATCAATGAGCAGTTCTTC. The full variable domain, rest sourced from reference TRBV14 and TRBJ2-1, is EAGVTQFPSHSVIEKGQTVTLRCDPISGHDNLYWYRRVMGKEIKFLLHFVKESKQDESGMPNNRFLAERTGGTYSTLKVQPAELEDSGVYFCASSLGGGINEQFFGPGTRLTVL.

Details on this clonotype: This could be a read error, since a much larger clone is one nucleotide away. The chain uses TRBV6-2 or TRBV6-3 and TRBJ2-1; D unresolved. The germline gives CDR1 MNHEY, CDR2 SVGEGT. CDR3 length equals 13 residues. V was shortened by 3 bases and J by 10 bases, with 13 bases between the two germline ends. This chain's CDR3 is CASSYSDGYEQFF. DNA for the CDR3: TGTGCCAGCAGTTATTCGGACGGTTACGAGCAGTTCTTC.

A note on this clonotype: A much larger clone sits a single nucleotide away, making a read error possible. V usage is TRBV11-1 and J usage is TRBJ1-6; TRBD1 might be the D (6 bases). The length of the CDR3 is 17 residues. Deletions cut 4 bases from V and 10 bases from J, with 23 bases between. Germline CDR1 SGHAT, CDR2 FQDESV (reference sequence). CDR3: CASSSVTVTGFGSPLHF. For the CDR3, the DNA is TGTGCCAGCAGCTCCGTTACCGTGACAGGATTTGGCTCACCCCTCCACTTT.

The table lists this clonotype with a few counts. The CDR3 protein is CASSQLGTEAFF. CDR3 sequence (DNA): TGTGCCAGCAGTCAATTGGGGACTGAAGCTTTCTTT. J is TRBJ1-1 and V is TRBV6-1, with no clear D. The V gene lost 5 bases and the J gene lost 5 bases, with 9 bases spanning the gap. Germline V gives CDR1 MNHNS, CDR2 SASEGT. The CDR3 spans 12 residues.

Points on this clonotype: A far larger clone lies a single base away; this is likely a read error. The chain has TRBV27 and TRBJ1-2, with TRBD1 matching over 10 bases. Trimming removed 4 bases from V and 4 bases from J; junction bases left unmatched: 3. The CDR3 sequence is 14 residues long. Germline assignment: CDR1 MNHEY and CDR2 SMNVEV (reference sequence). This CDR3 reads CASSSGTGVYGYTF. CDR3 bases: TGTGCCAGCAGTTCCGGGACAGGGGTCTATGGCTACACCTTC.

To note about this clonotype: This may arise from a read error, as a much more abundant clone is one base away. The chain employs TRBV15 and TRBJ2-7; D call uncertain. The CDR3 runs 14 residues. With 7 bases removed from V and 6 bases from J, the gap between germline ends came to 19 bases. Germline lookup yields CDR1 LNHNV and CDR2 YYDKDF (reference sequence). The DNA of the CDR3 is TGTGCCACCACCCACGACCAGGAGTTCGGCGAGCAGTACTTC. Protein product: CATTHDQEFGEQYF.

The V call is TRBV6-1, the J call TRBJ2-7; 9 nucleotides agree with TRBD2. The junction had 15 bases not matched to a gene; V was cut back by 7 bases and J by 5 bases. This CDR3 spans 16 amino acids. Germline CDR1 reads MNHNS; CDR2 reads SASEGT. The CDR3 loop is CASTPTLTSGFDEQYF. The CDR3 region has the DNA TGTGCCAGCACCCCGACCCTCACTAGCGGGTTCGACGAGCAGTACTTC.

The CDR3 spells CASSTSSGEVMETQYF. The CDR3 region has the DNA TGTGCCAGCAGTACTTCTAGCGGGGAAGTTATGGAGACCCAGTACTTC. The rearrangement uses TRBV12-3 or TRBV12-4 and TRBJ2-5; TRBD2 matches 9 bases. This CDR3 spans 16 amino acids. V lost 5 bases and J lost 5; bases outside the gene matches: 12.

This clonotype is a singleton in its sample. A read error is possible here, since a much larger clone lies one base away. The CDR3 sequence is CASSSFGAADTYEQYF. The CDR3 coding sequence is TGTGCCAGCAGTTCTTTTGGGGCGGCGGATACCTACGAGCAGTACTTC. The chain has TRBV12-3 or TRBV12-4 and TRBJ2-7, with D possibly TRBD1 on 5 matching bases. V was clipped by 4 bases and J by 2 bases, with 18 bases between them. The CDR3 is 16 amino acids.

This clonotype appeared many times. The chain employs TRBV5-1 and TRBJ2-1, with 11 bases that match TRBD1. Germline V gene sequence: CDR1 SGHRS, CDR2 YFSETQ. The CDR3 contains 17 residues. V lost 3 bases, J lost 8 bases, and 13 bases stayed unmatched. In DNA, the CDR3 is TGCGCCAGCAGCTCACCCGCGGACAGGGGGCGCCTCGATGAGCAGTTCTTC. Translated, it gives CASSSPADRGRLDEQFF.

Written as DNA, the CDR3 is TGTGCCAGCAGTCCTGGGACGCCTGCCCCCTACGAGCAGTACTTC. This encodes CASSPGTPAPYEQYF. This rearrangement joins TRBV6-1 to TRBJ2-7, with D perhaps TRBD1 or TRBD2 (5 bases each). This CDR3 is built from 15 residues. The V gene's germline CDR1 is MNHNS and CDR2 SASEGT. The germline V and J ends were trimmed by 5 bases and 2 bases, with 16 bases remaining between them.

There are many counts of this clonotype. V and J are TRBV7-9 and TRBJ1-1; a weak D match, TRBD1 (6 bases). CDR1 SEHNR and CDR2 FQNEAQ come from the germline V gene (reference sequence). Trimming took 2 bases from V and 1 from J, leaving 8 bases between them. This CDR3 comprises 14 residues. The CDR3: CASSLHRENTEAFF. DNA of the CDR3: TGTGCCAGCAGCTTACACAGGGAGAACACTGAAGCTTTCTTT.

In its sample, this clonotype was seen a few times. The V call is TRBV6-4, the J call TRBJ1-1; D is unclear. Germline CDR1 MRHNA, CDR2 SNTAGT. The CDR3 runs 12 residues. V dropped 2 bases and J dropped 7 bases, with 8 bases sitting between them. For the CDR3, the DNA is TGTGCCAGCAGTGACCCCTACGGTGAAGCTTTCTTT. It codes for CASSDPYGEAFF.

This clonotype has only a few counts. Compared with germline, one end of the junction differs, possibly owing to a read error. The chain links TRBV6-1 to TRBJ2-2; 16 nucleotides agree with TRBD2. The germline CDR1 and CDR2 sequences are MNHNS and SASEGT. CDR3 length equals 18 residues. CDR3 loop: CATQGTSGRASSTGEPFF. For the CDR3, the DNA is TGTGCCACCCAAGGGACTAGCGGGAGGGCCTCGAGCACCGGGGAGCCGTTTTTT.

This clonotype has more than one count but fewer than ten. The CDR3 DNA is TGTGCCAGCAGCCAAGATGGTAAAGGCTACGAGCAGTACTTC. Residues: CASSQDGKGYEQYF. This sequence joins TRBV3-1 and TRBJ2-7; the D is unclear. This CDR3 has 14 amino acids. With 0 bases removed from V and 3 bases from J, the gap between germline ends came to 9 bases. CDR1 is LGHDT and CDR2 is YNNKEL in the germline V gene (reference sequence).

The gene calls are TRBV5-1 and TRBJ2-1; D unresolved. This CDR3 has 14 residues. The ends were cut back, 1 base at V and 5 bases at J, with 10 bases in the middle. Germline CDR1 SGHRS, CDR2 YFSETQ. The CDR3 reads CASSLLFSDNEQFF. In DNA form, the CDR3 reads TGCGCCAGCAGCTTGCTTTTTAGTGACAATGAGCAGTTCTTC.